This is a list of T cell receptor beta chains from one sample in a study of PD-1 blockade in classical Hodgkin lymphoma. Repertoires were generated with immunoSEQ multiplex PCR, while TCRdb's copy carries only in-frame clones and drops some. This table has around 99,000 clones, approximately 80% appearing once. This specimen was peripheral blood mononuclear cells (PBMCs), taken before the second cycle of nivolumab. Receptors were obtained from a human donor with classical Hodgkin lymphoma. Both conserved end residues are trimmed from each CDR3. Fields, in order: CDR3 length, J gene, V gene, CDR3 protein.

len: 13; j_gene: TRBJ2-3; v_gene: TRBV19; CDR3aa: ASSINLLAGVTQY
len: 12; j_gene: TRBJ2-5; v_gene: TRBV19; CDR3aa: ASSIATSRETQY
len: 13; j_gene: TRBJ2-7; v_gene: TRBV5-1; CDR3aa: ASSSWDTGSYEQY
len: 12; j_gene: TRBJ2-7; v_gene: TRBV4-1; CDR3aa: ASSRDPSAYEQY
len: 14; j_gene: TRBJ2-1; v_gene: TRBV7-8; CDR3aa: ASTRLIGTKYNEQF
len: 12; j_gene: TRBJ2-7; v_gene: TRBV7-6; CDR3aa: ASSARDSNYEQY
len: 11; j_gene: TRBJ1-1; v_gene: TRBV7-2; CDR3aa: ASSSQQGSEAF
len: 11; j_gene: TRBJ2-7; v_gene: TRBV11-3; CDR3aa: ASSSGPTYEQY
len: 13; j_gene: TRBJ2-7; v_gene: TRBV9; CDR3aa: ASSSSLRVSGEQY
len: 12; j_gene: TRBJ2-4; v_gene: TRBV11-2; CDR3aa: ASSAAGTGSIQY
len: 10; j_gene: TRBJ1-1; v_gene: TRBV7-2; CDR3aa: ASRKGFGEAF
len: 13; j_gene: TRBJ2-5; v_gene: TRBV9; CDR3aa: ASSVGGLPGETQY
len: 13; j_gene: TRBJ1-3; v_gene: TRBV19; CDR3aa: ASIVSPGAGNTIY
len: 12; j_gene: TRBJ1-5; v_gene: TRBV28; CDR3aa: ASSFLGGGQPQH
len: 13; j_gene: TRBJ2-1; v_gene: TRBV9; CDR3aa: ASSVGGGGNNEQF
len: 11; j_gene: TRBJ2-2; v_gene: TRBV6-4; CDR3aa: ASSGPNTGELF
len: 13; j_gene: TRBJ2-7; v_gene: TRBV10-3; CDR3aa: AISESVGSGYEQY
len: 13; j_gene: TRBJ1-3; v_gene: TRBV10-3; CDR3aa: AISESRDVGNTIY
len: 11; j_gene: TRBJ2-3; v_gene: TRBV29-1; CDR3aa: SAGDRRTDTQY
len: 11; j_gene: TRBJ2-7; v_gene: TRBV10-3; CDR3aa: AISEGGPGEQY
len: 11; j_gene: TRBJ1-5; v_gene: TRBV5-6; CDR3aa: ASSATGLQPQH
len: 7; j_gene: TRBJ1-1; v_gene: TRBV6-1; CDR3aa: ASSDQAF
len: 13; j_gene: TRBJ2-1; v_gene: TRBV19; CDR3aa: ASKFDRSSYNEQF
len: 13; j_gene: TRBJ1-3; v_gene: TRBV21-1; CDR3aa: ASSPRFLSGNTIY
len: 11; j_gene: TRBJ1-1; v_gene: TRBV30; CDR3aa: AWSSQDFIEAF
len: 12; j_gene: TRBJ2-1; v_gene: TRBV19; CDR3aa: ASSSRTSRGYRF
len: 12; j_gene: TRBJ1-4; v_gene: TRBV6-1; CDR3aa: ASRRTGANEKLF
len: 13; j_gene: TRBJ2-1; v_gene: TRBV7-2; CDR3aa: ASSPPGTTANEQF
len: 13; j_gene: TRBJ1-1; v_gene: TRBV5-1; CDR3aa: ASSSNRRVNTEAF
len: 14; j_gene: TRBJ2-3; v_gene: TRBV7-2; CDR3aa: ASSLRGTLTGGTQY
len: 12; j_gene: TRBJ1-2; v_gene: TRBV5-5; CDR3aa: ASSLIQGTGGYT
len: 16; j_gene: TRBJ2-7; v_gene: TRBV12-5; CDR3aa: ASGFHRLEGRTPYEQY
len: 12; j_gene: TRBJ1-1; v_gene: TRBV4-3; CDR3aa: ASSRQGTGTEAF
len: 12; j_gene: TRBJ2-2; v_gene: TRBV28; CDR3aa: ASSLAGNTGELF
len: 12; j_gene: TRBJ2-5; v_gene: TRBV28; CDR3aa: ASSLPGPSSAQY
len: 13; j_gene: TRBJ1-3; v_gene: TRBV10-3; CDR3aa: AISESGGSGNTIY
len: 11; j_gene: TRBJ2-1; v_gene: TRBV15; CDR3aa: ATSRDVYNEQF
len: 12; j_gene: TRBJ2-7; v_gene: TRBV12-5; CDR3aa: ASALGPQGHEQY
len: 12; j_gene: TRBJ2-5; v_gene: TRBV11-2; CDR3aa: ASAKTGIGETQY
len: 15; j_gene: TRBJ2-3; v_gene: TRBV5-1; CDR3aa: ASSLTLADTSTDTQY
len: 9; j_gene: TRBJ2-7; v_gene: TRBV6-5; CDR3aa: ASSWGYEQY
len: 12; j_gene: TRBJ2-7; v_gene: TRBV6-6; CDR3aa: ASSQTGGAGEQY
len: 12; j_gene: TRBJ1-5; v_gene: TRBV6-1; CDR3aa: ASKRGQGIQPQH
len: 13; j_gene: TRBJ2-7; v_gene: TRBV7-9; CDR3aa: ASSLGWTGGNEQY
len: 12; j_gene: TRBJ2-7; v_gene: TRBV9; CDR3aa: ASSATSQNYEQY
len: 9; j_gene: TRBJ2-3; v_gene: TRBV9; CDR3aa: ASRPADTQY
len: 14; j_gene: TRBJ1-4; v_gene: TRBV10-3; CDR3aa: AISPDRGATNEKLF
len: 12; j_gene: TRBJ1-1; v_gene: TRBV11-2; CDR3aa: ASSLGDPNTEAF
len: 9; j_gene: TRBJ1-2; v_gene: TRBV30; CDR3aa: AWSVGGAYT
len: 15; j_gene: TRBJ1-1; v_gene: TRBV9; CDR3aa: ASSVGLTGQMNTEAF